This TCR beta chain was sequenced during a study of technical replicates of blood from four donors. Generated by immunoSEQ multiplex PCR, the TCRdb table keeps only in-frame clones and is missing some. The sample records 75,000 to 95,000 clones, around 94% being singletons. The sequence was collected from a human donor in good health. Material: T cells isolated from PBMCs.

CDR3 loop: CASRPTSLNTEAFF. Here the CDR3 DNA reads TGTGCCAGCAGGCCGACTTCTTTAAACACTGAAGCTTTCTTT. The V call is TRBV2, the J call TRBJ1-1; D is uncertain. The germline CDR1 and CDR2 sequences are SNHLY and FYNNEI. The CDR3 extends over 14 amino acids. V lost 6 bases and J 2 bases, leaving 13 bases between the germline ends.